The entry below describes one T cell receptor (beta chain). The antigen is undetermined. This sample is drawn from a study of T cell clonotyping in hematopoietic cell transplantation. Study results and caveats: Few recipient clonotypes overlapped donors; over 95% were de novo at given depth.

Time point defined: recipient sample about 28 days before transplant, after cytoreduction. Germline values: CDR1 SGHTA, CDR2 FQGNSA. V lost 2 bases, J lost 0 bases, and 8 bases lay in between. The CDR3 totals 15 residues. Assay: immunoSEQ multiplex PCR; the TCRdb copy retains only in-frame clones and omits some. This sample yields tens of thousands of clones, of which roughly three quarters are seen a single time; roughly 6.2% belongs to the top ten. This material consisted of peripheral blood mononuclear cells, taken before stem cell transplant. The J gene is TRBJ2-1, the V gene TRBV7-2; no firm D call. This receptor was identified in a middle-aged man with myelodysplastic syndrome. Some clones in this sample may be carry-over from other donors' samples. CDR3 coding DNA: TGTGCCAGCAGCTTACGACGGAGCTCCTACAATGAGCAGTTCTTC. Translation: CASSLRRSSYNEQFF.